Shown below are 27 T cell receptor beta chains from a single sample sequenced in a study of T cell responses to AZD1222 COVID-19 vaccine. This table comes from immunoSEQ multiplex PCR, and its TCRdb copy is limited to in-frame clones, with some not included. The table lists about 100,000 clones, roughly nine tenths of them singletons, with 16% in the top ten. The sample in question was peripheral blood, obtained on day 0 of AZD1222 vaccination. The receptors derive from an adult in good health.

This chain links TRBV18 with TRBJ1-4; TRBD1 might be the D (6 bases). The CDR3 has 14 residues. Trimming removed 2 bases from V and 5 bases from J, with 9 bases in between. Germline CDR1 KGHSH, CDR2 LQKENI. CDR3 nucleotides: TGTGCCAGCTCACCAGATGGGGGCAATGAAAAACTGTTTTTT. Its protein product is CASSPDGGNEKLFF. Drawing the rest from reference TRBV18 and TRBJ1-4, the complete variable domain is NAGVMQNPRHLVRRRGQEARLRCSPMKGHSHVYWYRQLPEEGLKFMVYLQKENIIDESGMPKERFSAEFPKEGPSILRIQQVVRGDSAAYFCASSPDGGNEKLFFGSGTQLSVL.

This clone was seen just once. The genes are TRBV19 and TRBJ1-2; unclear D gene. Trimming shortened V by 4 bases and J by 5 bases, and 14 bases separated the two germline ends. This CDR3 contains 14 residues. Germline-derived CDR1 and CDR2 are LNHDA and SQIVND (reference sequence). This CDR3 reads CASSSIGRRYGYTF. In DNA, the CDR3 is TGTGCCAGTAGTAGTATAGGACGGAGATATGGCTACACCTTC.

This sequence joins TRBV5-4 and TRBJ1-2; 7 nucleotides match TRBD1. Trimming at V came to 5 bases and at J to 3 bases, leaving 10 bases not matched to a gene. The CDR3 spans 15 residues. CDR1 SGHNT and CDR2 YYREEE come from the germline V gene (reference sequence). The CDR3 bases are TGTGCCAGCAGTTTTCCGGGACAGCTAGACTATGGCTACACCTTC. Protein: CASSFPGQLDYGYTF.

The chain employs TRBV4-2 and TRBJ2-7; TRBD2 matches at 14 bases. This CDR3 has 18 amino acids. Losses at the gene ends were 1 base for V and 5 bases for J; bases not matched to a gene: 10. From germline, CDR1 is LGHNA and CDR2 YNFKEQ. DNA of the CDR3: TGTGCCAGCAGCCAAGGGACCCCGGGACTAGCGGGAGTCAACGAGCAGTACTTC. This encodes CASSQGTPGLAGVNEQYF.

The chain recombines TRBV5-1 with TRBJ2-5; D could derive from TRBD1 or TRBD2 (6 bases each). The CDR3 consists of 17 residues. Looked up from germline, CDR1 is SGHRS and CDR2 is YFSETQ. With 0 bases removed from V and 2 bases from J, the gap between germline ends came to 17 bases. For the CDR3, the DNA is TGCGCCAGCAGCTTGGACCGGGGGCAGGGTGGACAAGAGACCCAGTACTTC. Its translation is CASSLDRGQGGQETQYF.

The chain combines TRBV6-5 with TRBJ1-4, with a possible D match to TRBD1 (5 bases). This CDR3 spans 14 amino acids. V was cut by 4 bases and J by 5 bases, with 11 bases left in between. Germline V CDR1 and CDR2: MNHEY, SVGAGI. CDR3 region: CASSSSGGNEKLFF. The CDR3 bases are TGTGCCAGCAGTTCCTCGGGGGGAAATGAAAAACTGTTTTTT.

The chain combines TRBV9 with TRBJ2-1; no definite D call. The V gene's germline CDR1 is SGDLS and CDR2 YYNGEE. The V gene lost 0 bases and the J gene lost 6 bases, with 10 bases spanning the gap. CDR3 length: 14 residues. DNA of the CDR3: TGTGCCAGCAGCGTAGCTATCCTCTCCAATGAGCAGTTCTTC. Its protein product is CASSVAILSNEQFF.

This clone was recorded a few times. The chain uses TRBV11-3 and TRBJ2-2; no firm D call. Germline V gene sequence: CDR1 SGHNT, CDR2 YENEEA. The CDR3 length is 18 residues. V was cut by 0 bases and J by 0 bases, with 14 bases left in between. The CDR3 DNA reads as TGTGCCAGCAGCTTAGATCAATCGGGCAGTACGAACACCGGGGAGCTGTTTTTT. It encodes CASSLDQSGSTNTGELFF.

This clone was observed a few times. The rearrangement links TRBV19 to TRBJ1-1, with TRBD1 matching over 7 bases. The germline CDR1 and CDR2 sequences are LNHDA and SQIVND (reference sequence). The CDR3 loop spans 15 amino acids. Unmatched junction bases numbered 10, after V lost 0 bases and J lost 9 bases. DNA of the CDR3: TGTGCCAGTAGTATAGAGCACAGGGGCAGCTCCCAAGCTTTCTTT. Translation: CASSIEHRGSSQAFF.

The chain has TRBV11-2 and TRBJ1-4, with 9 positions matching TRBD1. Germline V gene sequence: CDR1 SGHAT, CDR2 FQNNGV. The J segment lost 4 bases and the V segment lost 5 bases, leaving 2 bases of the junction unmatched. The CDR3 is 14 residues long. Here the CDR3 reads CASSTGQGNEKLFF. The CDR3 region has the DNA TGTGCCAGCAGCACGGGACAGGGTAATGAAAAACTGTTTTTT.

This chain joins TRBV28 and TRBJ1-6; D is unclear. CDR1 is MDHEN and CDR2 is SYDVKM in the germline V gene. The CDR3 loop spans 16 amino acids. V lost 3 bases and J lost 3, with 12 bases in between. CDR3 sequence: CASSFAGRGYNSPLHF. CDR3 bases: TGTGCCAGCAGTTTTGCCGGACGGGGCTATAATTCACCCCTCCACTTT.

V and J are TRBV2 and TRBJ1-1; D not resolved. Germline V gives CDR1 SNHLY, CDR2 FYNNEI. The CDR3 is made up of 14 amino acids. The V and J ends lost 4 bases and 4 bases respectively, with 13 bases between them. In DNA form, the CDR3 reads TGTGCCAGCAGTGTCTCGGGATTTGGCACTGAAGCTTTCTTT. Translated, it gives CASSVSGFGTEAFF.

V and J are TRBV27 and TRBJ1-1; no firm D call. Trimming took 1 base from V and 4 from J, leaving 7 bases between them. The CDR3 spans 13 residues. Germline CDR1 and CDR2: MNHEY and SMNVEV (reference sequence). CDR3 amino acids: CASSLFGITEAFF. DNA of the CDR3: TGTGCCAGCAGTTTATTTGGAATCACTGAAGCTTTCTTT.

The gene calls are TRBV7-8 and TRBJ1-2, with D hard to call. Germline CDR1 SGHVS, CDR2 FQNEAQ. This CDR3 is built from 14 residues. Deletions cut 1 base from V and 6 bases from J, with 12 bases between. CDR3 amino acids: CASSLGTRRDGYTF. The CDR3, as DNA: TGTGCCAGCAGCTTAGGGACCCGAAGGGATGGCTACACCTTC.

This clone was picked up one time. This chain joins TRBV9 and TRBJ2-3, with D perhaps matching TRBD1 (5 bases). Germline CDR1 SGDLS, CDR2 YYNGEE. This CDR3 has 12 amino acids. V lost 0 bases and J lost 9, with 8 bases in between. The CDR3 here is CASSVEDKTQYF. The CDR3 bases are TGTGCCAGCAGCGTAGAGGACAAAACGCAGTATTTT.

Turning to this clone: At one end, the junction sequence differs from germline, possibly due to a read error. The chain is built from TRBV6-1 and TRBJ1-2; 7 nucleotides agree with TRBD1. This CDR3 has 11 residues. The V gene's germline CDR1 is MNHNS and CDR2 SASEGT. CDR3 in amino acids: CASSELTGKLW. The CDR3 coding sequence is TGTGCCAGCAGTGAACTGACAGGGAAGTTATGG.

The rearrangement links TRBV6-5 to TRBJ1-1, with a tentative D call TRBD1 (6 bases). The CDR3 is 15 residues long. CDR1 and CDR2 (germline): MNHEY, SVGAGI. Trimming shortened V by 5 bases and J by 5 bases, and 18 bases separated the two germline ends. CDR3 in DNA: TGTGCCAGCAGTCGAGAACCAGGGGCTTTAACTGAAGCTTTCTTT. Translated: CASSREPGALTEAFF.

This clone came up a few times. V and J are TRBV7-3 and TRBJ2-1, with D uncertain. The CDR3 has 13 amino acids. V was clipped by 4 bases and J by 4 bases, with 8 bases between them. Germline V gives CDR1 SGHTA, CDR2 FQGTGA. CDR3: CASSYDAYNEQFF. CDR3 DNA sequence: TGTGCCAGCAGCTACGACGCTTACAATGAGCAGTTCTTC.

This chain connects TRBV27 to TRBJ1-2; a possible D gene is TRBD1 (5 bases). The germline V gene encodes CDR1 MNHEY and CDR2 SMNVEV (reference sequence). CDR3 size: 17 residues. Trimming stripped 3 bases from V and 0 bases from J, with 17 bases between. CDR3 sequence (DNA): TGTGCCAGCAGTTTCTCCTTTTTGGGGCGGGCTAACTATGGCTACACCTTC. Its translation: CASSFSFLGRANYGYTF.

Written as DNA, the CDR3 is TGTGCCAGTAGCAGTAGCGGTCGGACACCCCTCCACTTT. This encodes CASSSSGRTPLHF. The chain is built from TRBV19 and TRBJ1-6, with D unresolved. V shed 6 bases and J shed 11 bases, with 14 bases lying between them. CDR1 and CDR2 (germline): LNHDA, SQIVND (reference sequence). This CDR3 is 13 amino acids long.

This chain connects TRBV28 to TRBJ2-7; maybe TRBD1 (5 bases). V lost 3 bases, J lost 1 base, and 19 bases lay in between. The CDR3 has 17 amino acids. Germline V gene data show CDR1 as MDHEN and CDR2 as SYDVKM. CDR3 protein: CASSFGVWKGDSYEQYF. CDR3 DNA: TGTGCCAGCAGTTTTGGGGTGTGGAAAGGGGATTCCTACGAGCAGTACTTC.

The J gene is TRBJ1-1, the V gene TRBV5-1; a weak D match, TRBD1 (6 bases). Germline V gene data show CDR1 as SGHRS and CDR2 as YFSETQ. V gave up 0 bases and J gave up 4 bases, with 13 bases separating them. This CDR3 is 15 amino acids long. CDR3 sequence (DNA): TGCGCCAGCAGCTTGGTCCCAGGGGCCACCACTGAAGCTTTCTTT. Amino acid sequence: CASSLVPGATTEAFF.

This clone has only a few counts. The CDR3 sequence: CASSYLGNTEAFF. CDR3 nucleotides: TGTGCCAGCAGTTACCTGGGGAACACTGAAGCTTTCTTT. The chain combines TRBV6-5 with TRBJ1-1, with no clear D. The V and J ends lost 2 bases and 1 base respectively, with 5 bases between them. CDR3 length: 13 residues. Germline assignment: CDR1 MNHEY and CDR2 SVGAGI.

The DNA of the CDR3 is TGTGCCAGCAGCAATCCCGGGACCTTCGAGCAGTACTTC. Translated, it gives CASSNPGTFEQYF. The gene calls are TRBV28 and TRBJ2-7; TRBD1 or TRBD2 may be the D gene (5 bases each). This CDR3 has 13 amino acids. Germline loops: CDR1 MDHEN, CDR2 SYDVKM. V lost 6 bases and J 6 bases, leaving 15 bases between the germline ends.

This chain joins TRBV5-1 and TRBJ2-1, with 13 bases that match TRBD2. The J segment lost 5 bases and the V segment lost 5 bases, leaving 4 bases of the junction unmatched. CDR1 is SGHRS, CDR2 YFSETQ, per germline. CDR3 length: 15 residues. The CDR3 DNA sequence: TGCGCCAGCAGGACCGGGACTAGCGGGAACAATGAGCAGTTCTTC. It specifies CASRTGTSGNNEQFF. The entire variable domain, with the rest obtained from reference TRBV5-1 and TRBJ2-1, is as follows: KAGVTQTPRYLIKTRGQQVTLSCSPISGHRSVSWYQQTPGQGLQFLFEYFSETQRNKGNFPGRFSGRQFSNSRSEMNVSTLELGDSALYLCASRTGTSGNNEQFFGPGTRLTVL.

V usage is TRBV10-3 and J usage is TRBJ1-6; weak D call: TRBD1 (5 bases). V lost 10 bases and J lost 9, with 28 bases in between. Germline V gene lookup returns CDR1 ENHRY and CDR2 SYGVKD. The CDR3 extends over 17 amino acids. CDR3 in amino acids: CATSRDGRLIDSSPLHF. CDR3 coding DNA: TGTGCCACCAGCCGGGACGGTCGCTTAATTGATAGTTCACCCCTCCACTTT.

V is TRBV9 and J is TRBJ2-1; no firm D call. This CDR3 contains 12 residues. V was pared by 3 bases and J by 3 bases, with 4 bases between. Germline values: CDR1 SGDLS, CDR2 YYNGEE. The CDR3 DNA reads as TGTGCCAGCAGCGCCAACTACAATGAGCAGTTCTTC. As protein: CASSANYNEQFF.